The sequence of this T cell receptor beta chain was determined in a study of T cell repertoires in cytomegalovirus infection. Study background: A matching HLA type, together with CMV infection, was signaled by public TCR beta signatures. Findings and caveats of the study: CMV carriers with the relevant HLA were identified by cumulative public TCR beta family frequency. HLA-C-restricted TCR beta clonotypes specific for CMV led the ex vivo response.

In TCRdb, the reads were re-called with MiXCR into one record per CDR3 protein. The sample has approximately 750,000 distinct CDR3 sequences; less than 40% are singletons. Trimming stripped 4 bases from V and 4 bases from J, with 18 bases between. Looked up from germline, CDR1 is PRHDT and CDR2 is FYEKMQ (reference sequence). CDR3 length equals 16 residues. About this clonotype itself: Its antigen is unknown.

The gene calls are TRBV13 and TRBJ2-3; TRBD1 is a possible D gene (6 bases). The sample was PBMCs. This sequence was found in a human donor in good health (CMV status not recorded). Some clones in this sample may be carry-over from other donors' samples. The CDR3 nucleotides read TGTGCCAGCAGCTCTCCCCTAAAGGCAGGGGCAGATACGCAGTATTTT. Translated, it gives CASSSPLKAGADTQYF.